In its sample, the clone carrying this T cell receptor (beta chain) was seen a few times. Trimming cost V 3 bases and J 7 bases; bases outside gene matches: 9. Per germline, CDR1 MGHRA and CDR2 YSYEKL. The CDR3 totals 14 residues. This record belongs to a study of blood T cell repertoires in COVID-19. Study-level background: Nucleic acid was either cDNA or gDNA, and it came from T cells, B-cell-depleted T cells, or PBMCs.

The table came from immunoSEQ multiplex PCR; TCRdb's copy has only in-frame clones and leaves some out. The sample holds fewer than 500,000 clones, about 85% seen once. Those enrolled, adults aged 18 to 89 years, came from fewer than 25 US areas. Clinical history reported by participants formed the basis on which cohorts were assigned. Recovery meant two consecutive negative NP/OP PCR tests, professional clearance, or resolved symptoms. This chain uses TRBV4-1 with TRBJ2-7; 7 nucleotides match TRBD2. Sequencing used PBMCs or T cells enriched from blood (not recorded which). This TCR came from a woman under 30 who had recovered from COVID-19. The CDR3 DNA reads as TGCGCCAGCAGCCAGGGAAGCGGGGTAGAAGAGCAGTACTTC. Its protein product is CASSQGSGVEEQYF.